The TCR beta chain under discussion was sequenced for a study of vaccination and CD4 T cells after COVID-19. Treatment defined: roughly ten-day PBMC culture with coronavirus spike peptide pools or control peptides (ViraFEST assay). From germline, CDR1 is MDHEN and CDR2 SYDVKM. Trimming left V 7 bases short and J 1 base short, with 15 bases between. The CDR3 runs 15 residues. Cultured CD4+ T cell DNA was sequenced using the Oncomine TCR Beta short-read assay. TCRdb passed the PCR reads through MiXCR, listing each CDR3 protein once. The profile shows 15,000 to 18,000 distinct CDR3 sequences, 39% of them singletons. With respect to this clonotype: What it binds is not known.

The TCR sequence derives from a human donor who had recovered from COVID-19. The specimen comprised CD4+ T cells from blood, cultured in vitro, sampled before SARS-CoV-2 vaccination. This chain joins TRBV28 and TRBJ2-3; D possibly corresponds to TRBD2 (6 bases). CDR3 residues: CASIARGGGTDTQYF. The CDR3 nucleotides read TGTGCCAGCATCGCCCGGGGAGGAGGCACAGATACGCAGTATTTT.